A single count supports the clone carrying this T cell receptor (beta chain). Antigen: not known. The germline V gene encodes CDR1 MNHEY and CDR2 SVGAGI. The CDR3 is made up of 14 amino acids. The germline V and J ends were trimmed by 6 bases and 7 bases, with 16 bases remaining between them. The sample comes from a study of T cell responses to AZD1222 COVID-19 vaccine. Using immunoSEQ multiplex PCR, the repertoire was profiled, and TCRdb retains in-frame clones only, with some absent. The sample lists under 200,000 clones, around 94% occurring once. Study results and caveats: When two AZD1222 doses had been given, Spike-specific TCR breadth and depth rose. Reportedly, nearly half of unique spike TCRs recognized epitopes outside B.1.351/B.1.1.7 mutations. Repertoire sampling was restricted to post-peak T cell response timepoints. Clonal diversity may have been underestimated in mostly white British donors.

This rearrangement joins TRBV6-5 to TRBJ1-3; D unclear. The clonotype comes from an adult in good health. The material sequenced was peripheral blood, taken on day 0 of AZD1222 vaccination. The CDR3 DNA reads as TGTGCCAGCAGCGGGGTCTCGAAGCGGAACACCATATATTTT. Translating it yields CASSGVSKRNTIYF.